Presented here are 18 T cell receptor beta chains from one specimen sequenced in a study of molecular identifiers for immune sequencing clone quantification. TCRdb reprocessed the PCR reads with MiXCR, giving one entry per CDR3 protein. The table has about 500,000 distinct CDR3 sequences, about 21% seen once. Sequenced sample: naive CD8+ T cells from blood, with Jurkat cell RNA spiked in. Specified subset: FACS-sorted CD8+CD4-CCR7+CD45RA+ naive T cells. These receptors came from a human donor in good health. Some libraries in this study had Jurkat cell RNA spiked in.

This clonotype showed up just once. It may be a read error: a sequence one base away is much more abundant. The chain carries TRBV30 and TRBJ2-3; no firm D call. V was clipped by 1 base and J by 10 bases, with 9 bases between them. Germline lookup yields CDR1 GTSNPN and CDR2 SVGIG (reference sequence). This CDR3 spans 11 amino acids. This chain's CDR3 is CAWSARDAQYF. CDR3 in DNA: TGTGCCTGGAGTGCAAGGGATGCGCAGTATTTT.

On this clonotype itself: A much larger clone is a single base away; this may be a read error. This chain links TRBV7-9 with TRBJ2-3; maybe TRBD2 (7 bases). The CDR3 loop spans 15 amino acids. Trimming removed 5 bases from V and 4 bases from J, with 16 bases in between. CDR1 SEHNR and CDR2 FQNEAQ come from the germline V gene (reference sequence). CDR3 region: CASSDGGLSADTQYF. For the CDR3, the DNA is TGTGCCAGCAGCGACGGGGGGCTCAGCGCAGATACGCAGTATTTT.

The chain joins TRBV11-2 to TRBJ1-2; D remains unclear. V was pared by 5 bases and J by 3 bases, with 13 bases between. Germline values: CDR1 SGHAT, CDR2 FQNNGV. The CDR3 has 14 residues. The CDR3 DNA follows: TGTGCCAGCAGCCTCTCCTCCGGAGACTATGGCTACACCTTC. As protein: CASSLSSGDYGYTF.

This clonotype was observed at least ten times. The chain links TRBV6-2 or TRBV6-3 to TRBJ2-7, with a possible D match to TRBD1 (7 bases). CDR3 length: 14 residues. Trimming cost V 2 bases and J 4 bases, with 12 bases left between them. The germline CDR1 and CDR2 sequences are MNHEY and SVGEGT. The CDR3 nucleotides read TGTGCCAGCAGTTACGTCGCAGGGGGGTACGAGCAGTACTTC. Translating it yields CASSYVAGGYEQYF.

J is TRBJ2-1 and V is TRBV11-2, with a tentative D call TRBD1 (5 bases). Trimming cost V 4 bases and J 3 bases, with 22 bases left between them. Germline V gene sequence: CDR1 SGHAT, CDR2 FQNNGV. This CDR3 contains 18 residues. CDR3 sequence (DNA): TGTGCCAGCAGCTCAGATATTAGTTGGACACTCAACTACAATGAGCAGTTCTTC. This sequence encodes CASSSDISWTLNYNEQFF.

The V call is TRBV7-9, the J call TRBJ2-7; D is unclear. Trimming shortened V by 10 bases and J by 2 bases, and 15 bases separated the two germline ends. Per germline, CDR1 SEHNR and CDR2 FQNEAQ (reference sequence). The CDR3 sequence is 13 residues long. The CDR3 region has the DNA TGTGCCATTACTCAGGAAGTCGCCTACGAGCAGTACTTC. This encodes CAITQEVAYEQYF.

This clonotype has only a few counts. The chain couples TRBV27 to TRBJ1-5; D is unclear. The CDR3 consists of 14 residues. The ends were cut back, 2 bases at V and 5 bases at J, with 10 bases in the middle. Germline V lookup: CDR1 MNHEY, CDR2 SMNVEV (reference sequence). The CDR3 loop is CASSLVGRYQPQHF. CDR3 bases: TGTGCCAGCAGTTTAGTTGGGAGATATCAGCCCCAGCATTTT.

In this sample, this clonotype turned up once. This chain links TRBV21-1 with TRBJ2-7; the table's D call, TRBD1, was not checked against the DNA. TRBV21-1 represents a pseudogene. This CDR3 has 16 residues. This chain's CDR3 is CASSPGGGRTPYEQYF. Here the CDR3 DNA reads TGTGCCAGCAGCCCAGGGGGTGGCAGGACACCCTACGAGCAGTACTTC.

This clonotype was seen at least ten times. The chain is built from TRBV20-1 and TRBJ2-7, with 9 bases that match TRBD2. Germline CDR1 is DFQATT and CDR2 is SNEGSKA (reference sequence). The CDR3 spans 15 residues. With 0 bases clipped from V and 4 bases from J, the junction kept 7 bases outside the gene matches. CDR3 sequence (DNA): TGCAGTGCTAGAGAGGAAGCTAGCGGGACTTACGAGCAGTACTTC. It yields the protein CSAREEASGTYEQYF.

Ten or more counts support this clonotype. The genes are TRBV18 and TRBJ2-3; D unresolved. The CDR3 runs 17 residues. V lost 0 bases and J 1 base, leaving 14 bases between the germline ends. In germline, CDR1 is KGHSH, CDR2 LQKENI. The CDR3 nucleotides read TGTGCCAGCTCACCACCGTTTCCGGAGACCGGCACAGATACGCAGTATTTT. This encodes CASSPPFPETGTDTQYF.

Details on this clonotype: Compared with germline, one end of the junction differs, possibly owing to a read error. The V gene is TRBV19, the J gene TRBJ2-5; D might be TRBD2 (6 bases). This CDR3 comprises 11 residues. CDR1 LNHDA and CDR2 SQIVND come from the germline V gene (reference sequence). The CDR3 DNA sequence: TGTGCCAGTAGGGAGGGACTTAAGGAAGAATTC. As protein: CASREGLKEEF.

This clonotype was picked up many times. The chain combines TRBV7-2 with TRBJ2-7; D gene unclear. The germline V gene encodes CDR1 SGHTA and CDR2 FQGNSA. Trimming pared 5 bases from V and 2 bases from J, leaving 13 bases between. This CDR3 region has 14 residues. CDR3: CASSIGYPPYEQYF. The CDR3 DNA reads TGTGCCAGCAGCATCGGGTACCCCCCCTACGAGCAGTACTTC.

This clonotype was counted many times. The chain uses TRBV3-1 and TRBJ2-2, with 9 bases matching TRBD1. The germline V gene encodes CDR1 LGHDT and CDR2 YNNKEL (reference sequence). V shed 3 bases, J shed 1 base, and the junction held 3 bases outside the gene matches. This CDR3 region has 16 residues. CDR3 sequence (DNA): TGTGCCAGCAGCCACCTGGGACAGGGGAACACCGGGGAGCTGTTTTTT. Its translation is CASSHLGQGNTGELFF. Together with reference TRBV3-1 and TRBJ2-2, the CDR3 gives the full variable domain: DTAVSQTPKYLVTQMGNDKSIKCEQNLGHDTMYWYKQDSKKFLKIMFSYNNKELIINETVPNRFSPKSPDKAHLNLHINSLELGDSAVYFCASSHLGQGNTGELFFGEGSRLTVL.

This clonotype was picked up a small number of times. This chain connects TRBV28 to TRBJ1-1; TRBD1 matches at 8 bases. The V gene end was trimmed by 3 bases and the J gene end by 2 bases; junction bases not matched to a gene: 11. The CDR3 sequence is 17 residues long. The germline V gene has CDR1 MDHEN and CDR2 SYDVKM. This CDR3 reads CASSFDNRGEYNTEAFF. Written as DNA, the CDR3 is TGTGCCAGCAGTTTCGACAACAGGGGGGAGTATAACACTGAAGCTTTCTTT.

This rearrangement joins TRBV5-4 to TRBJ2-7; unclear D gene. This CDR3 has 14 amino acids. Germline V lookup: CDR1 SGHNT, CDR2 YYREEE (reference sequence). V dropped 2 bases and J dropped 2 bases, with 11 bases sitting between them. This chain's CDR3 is CASSLSEAPYEQYF. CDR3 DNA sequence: TGTGCCAGCAGCTTATCAGAGGCCCCCTACGAGCAGTACTTC.

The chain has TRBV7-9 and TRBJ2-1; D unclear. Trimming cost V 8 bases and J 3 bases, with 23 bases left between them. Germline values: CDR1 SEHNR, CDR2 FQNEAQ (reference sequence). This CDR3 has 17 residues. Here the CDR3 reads CASGPRVGPEDYNEQFF. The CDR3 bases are TGTGCCAGCGGCCCTAGGGTAGGGCCCGAAGACTACAATGAGCAGTTCTTC.

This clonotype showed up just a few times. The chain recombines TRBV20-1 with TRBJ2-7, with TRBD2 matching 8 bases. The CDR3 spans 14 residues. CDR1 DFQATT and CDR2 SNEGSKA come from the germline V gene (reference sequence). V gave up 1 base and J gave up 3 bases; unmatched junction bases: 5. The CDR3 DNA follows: TGCAGTGCTAGAGGACTAGCGAATTTCTACGAGCAGTACTTC. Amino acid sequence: CSARGLANFYEQYF.

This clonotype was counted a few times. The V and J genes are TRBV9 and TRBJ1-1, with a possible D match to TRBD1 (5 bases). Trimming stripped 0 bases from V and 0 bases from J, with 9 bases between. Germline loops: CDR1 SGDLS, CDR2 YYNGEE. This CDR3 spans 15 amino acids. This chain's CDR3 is CASSVVVRVNTEAFF. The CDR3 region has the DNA TGTGCCAGCAGCGTAGTTGTCAGGGTGAACACTGAAGCTTTCTTT.